This entry lists 18 T cell receptor beta chains sequenced from one sample in a study of blood T cell repertoires in COVID-19. Data came from immunoSEQ multiplex PCR; TCRdb stores just in-frame clones and leaves some out. The sample includes approximately 180,000 clones, 75% to 80% of them seen just once. The sample comprised peripheral blood. Receptors were obtained from a woman in her 70s with acute or convalescent COVID-19.

The rearrangement joins TRBV12-5 to TRBJ2-1, with TRBD1 matching 7 bases. Germline lookup yields CDR1 LGHNT and CDR2 FRNRAP. J lost 7 bases, V lost 5 bases, and 2 bases had no gene match. CDR3 length equals 12 residues. CDR3 region: CASGLQGNEQFF. In DNA form, the CDR3 reads TGTGCTAGTGGTCTACAGGGGAATGAGCAGTTCTTC.

The chain recombines TRBV19 with TRBJ2-5; maybe TRBD1 (7 bases). CDR1 and CDR2 (germline): LNHDA, SQIVND (reference sequence). The germline V and J ends were trimmed by 1 base and 0 bases, with 9 bases remaining between them. The CDR3 length is 15 residues. The CDR3 bases are TGTGCCAGTAGTATAGGCAGGGGGGACCAAGAGACCCAGTACTTC. Protein product: CASSIGRGDQETQYF.

DNA of the CDR3: TGTGCCTGGAGTGCAGGGATCGACGGGGAGCTGTTTTTT. Translating it yields CAWSAGIDGELFF. The V and J genes are TRBV30 and TRBJ2-2, with a tentative D call TRBD1 (5 bases). Between the trimmed V and J ends, which lost 1 base and 7 bases, there was a span of 10 bases. The germline V gene encodes CDR1 GTSNPN and CDR2 SVGIG (reference sequence). This CDR3 contains 13 residues.

The J gene is TRBJ2-2, the V gene TRBV29-1, with TRBD2 identical over 7 bases. V gave up 5 bases and J gave up 1 base; unmatched junction bases: 4. In germline, CDR1 is SQVTM, CDR2 ANQGSEA. This CDR3 has 14 residues. The CDR3 region is CSVTLAGNTGELFF. The CDR3 DNA is TGCAGCGTTACTTTAGCGGGGAACACCGGGGAGCTGTTTTTT.

V usage is TRBV5-6 and J usage is TRBJ2-7; 9 bases line up with TRBD1. Unmatched junction bases numbered 17, after V lost 3 bases and J lost 4 bases. The CDR3 is 18 residues long. Per the germline V gene, CDR1 is SGHDT and CDR2 is YYEEEE. CDR3 loop: CASSWGQGFGTSSYEQYF. CDR3 DNA sequence: TGTGCCAGCAGCTGGGGACAGGGTTTTGGGACGAGCAGTTACGAGCAGTACTTC.

The chain joins TRBV5-1 to TRBJ2-3; 7 bases agree with TRBD2. The germline V gene encodes CDR1 SGHRS and CDR2 YFSETQ. This CDR3 contains 15 residues. V shed 2 bases and J 1 base; nucleotides not matched to a gene: 4. The CDR3 here is CASSFTGLGTDTQYF. The CDR3 DNA reads as TGCGCCAGCAGCTTTACCGGACTAGGCACAGATACGCAGTATTTT.

This chain joins TRBV27 and TRBJ2-1, with D perhaps TRBD2 (5 bases). Germline V gene sequence: CDR1 MNHEY, CDR2 SMNVEV (reference sequence). This CDR3 contains 14 residues. Trimming took off 5 bases at V and 7 bases at J, with 15 bases between the two ends. Written as DNA, the CDR3 is TGTGCCAGCAGTACGATACATTCGGGAAATGAGCAGTTCTTC. It translates to CASSTIHSGNEQFF.

The V call is TRBV15, the J call TRBJ1-1; weak D call: TRBD1 (5 bases). V dropped 1 base and J dropped 6 bases, with 12 bases sitting between them. The CDR3 sequence is 14 residues long. The germline V gene has CDR1 LNHNV and CDR2 YYDKDF (reference sequence). Written as DNA, the CDR3 is TGTGCCACCAGCAGAGTGGCAGGGTTCGCTGAAGCTTTCTTT. It is translated as CATSRVAGFAEAFF.

Turning to this clone: This same CDR3 is encoded by further DNA sequences in the sample. The chain employs TRBV7-3 and TRBJ2-1; 7 nucleotides agree with TRBD1. Germline assignment: CDR1 SGHTA and CDR2 FQGTGA. V lost 5 bases to trimming and J lost 0 bases; unmatched junction nucleotides: 4. The CDR3 extends over 15 amino acids. CDR3 region: CASSPDRVSYNEQFF. The CDR3 DNA sequence: TGTGCCAGCAGCCCTGACAGGGTCTCCTACAATGAGCAGTTCTTC.

The rearrangement links TRBV14 to TRBJ2-5, with TRBD2 identical over 12 bases. CDR3 length: 17 amino acids. Germline-derived CDR1 and CDR2 are SGHDN and FVKESK. Trimming cost V 1 base and J 5 bases; bases outside gene matches: 8. The CDR3 DNA sequence: TGTGCCAGCAGCCAAGGTTCTAGCGGGAGGGCCCTCGAGACCCAGTACTTC. Translating gives CASSQGSSGRALETQYF. Supplemented by reference TRBV14 and TRBJ2-5, the full variable domain reads EAGVTQFPSHSVIEKGQTVTLRCDPISGHDNLYWYRRVMGKEIKFLLHFVKESKQDESGMPNNRFLAERTGGTYSTLKVQPAELEDSGVYFCASSQGSSGRALETQYFGPGTRLLVL.

CDR3 region: CAWRTPMNTEAFF. DNA of the CDR3: TGTGCCTGGAGGACACCGATGAACACTGAAGCTTTCTTT. J is TRBJ1-1 and V is TRBV30; no clear D. Germline V gene lookup returns CDR1 GTSNPN and CDR2 SVGIG (reference sequence). This CDR3 is 13 amino acids long. V was cut by 3 bases and J by 0 bases, with 8 bases left in between.

The J gene is TRBJ2-1, the V gene TRBV5-1; 7 bases fit TRBD1. This CDR3 is built from 12 residues. V shed 2 bases, J shed 10 bases, and the junction held 3 bases outside the gene matches. Germline V lookup: CDR1 SGHRS, CDR2 YFSETQ. CDR3 protein: CASSFSQGEQFF. The CDR3 DNA is TGCGCCAGCAGCTTCTCACAGGGGGAGCAGTTCTTC.

This rearrangement joins TRBV27 to TRBJ1-5, with 12 bases fitting TRBD1. Germline CDR1 is MNHEY and CDR2 is SMNVEV (reference sequence). This CDR3 is built from 16 residues. The V segment lost 5 bases and the J segment 7 bases; nucleotides outside the gene matches: 9. The CDR3: CASSPGTGGRRQPQHF. As DNA, the CDR3 is TGTGCCAGCAGTCCCGGGACAGGGGGCCGTCGACAGCCCCAGCATTTT.

This chain links TRBV3-1 (or the pseudogene TRBV3-2) with TRBJ2-5; a possible D gene is TRBD1 (5 bases). Germline assignment: CDR1 LGHDT and CDR2 YNNKEL (reference sequence). The CDR3 contains 14 residues. V was shortened by 2 bases and J by 5 bases, with 12 bases between the two germline ends. Here the CDR3 reads CASSQRQKGETQYF. CDR3 bases: TGTGCCAGCAGCCAAAGACAGAAAGGGGAGACCCAGTACTTC.

The rearrangement uses TRBV6-5 and TRBJ2-1; TRBD2 agrees at 7 bases. The CDR3 has 15 amino acids. Germline-derived CDR1 and CDR2 are MNHEY and SVGAGI. With 5 bases clipped from V and 7 bases from J, the junction kept 11 bases outside the gene matches. CDR3 sequence: CASSPEWAGVNEQFF. The CDR3 DNA reads TGTGCCAGCAGTCCCGAGTGGGCGGGAGTGAATGAGCAGTTCTTC.

In its sample, this clone was seen a few times. V and J are TRBV10-1 and TRBJ1-6; 9 bases fit TRBD1. The CDR3 consists of 14 residues. After removal of 5 bases from V and 9 bases from J, the junction contained 5 bases not matched to a gene. Per germline, CDR1 WNHNN and CDR2 SYGVQD (reference sequence). The CDR3 loop is CASSSGTGTSPLHF. In nucleotides, the CDR3 is TGCGCCAGCAGTTCCGGGACAGGGACTTCACCCCTCCACTTT.

V usage is TRBV4-2 and J usage is TRBJ1-4; 9 nucleotides line up with TRBD1. The CDR3 totals 15 residues. Germline V gives CDR1 LGHNA, CDR2 YNFKEQ. V shed 4 bases and J 4 bases; nucleotides not matched to a gene: 4. The CDR3 DNA follows: TGTGCCAGCAGCCTGATGACAGGGGGTAATGAAAAACTGTTTTTT. Protein product: CASSLMTGGNEKLFF.

There are a few counts of this clone. The genes are TRBV24-1 and TRBJ2-7; 10 bases map to TRBD2. The germline V gene encodes CDR1 KGHDR and CDR2 SFDVKD. The CDR3 has 15 amino acids. V shed 2 bases, J shed 6 bases, and the junction held 6 bases outside the gene matches. CDR3 bases: TGTGCCACCAGTGATTCCCGACTAGCGGGTCGCGAGCAGTACTTC. Its translation: CATSDSRLAGREQYF.